This TCR beta chain was identified in a study of blood T cell repertoires in COVID-19. V shed 3 bases and J shed 3 bases, with 16 bases lying between them. Germline V gene sequence: CDR1 SGHVS, CDR2 FQNEAQ. The CDR3 runs to 16 residues. Produced via immunoSEQ multiplex PCR; TCRdb's table is partial and in-frame only. The sample comprises 130,000 or so clones, approximately 84% of which are singletons, and roughly an eighth rests with the top ten. The chain combines TRBV7-8 with TRBJ2-3; possibly TRBD1 for D (5 bases). This TCR derives from a woman in her fifties or sixties with acute or convalescent COVID-19. Material: peripheral blood. The CDR3 sequence: CASSFSAQGLTDTQYF. The CDR3 DNA reads TGTGCCAGCAGCTTCTCGGCGCAGGGATTAACAGATACGCAGTATTTT.